This entry is about one T cell receptor beta chain. This clonotype was found a few times. Its antigen is currently not known. No much larger clone exists at a distance of one base, and base qualities are not known. The library came from 5' RACE. Sequencing took place on a NextSeq 500. In the TCR library protocol, a unique molecular identifier was attached to each TCR cDNA molecule so that PCR and sequencing errors could be corrected. Regarding the original processing steps: TCR identification, UMI-based error correction and CDR3 extraction were performed with Decombinator tools. Expanded TCRs were defined as those above a frequency of 2 per 1,000, corresponding to the top 1% of the tumor frequency distribution. Each repertoire was subsampled 100 times to 5,000 TCRs, after which Renyi diversity was computed with the R vegan package. CDR3 similarity networks were constructed using string-kernel similarity of amino acid triplets, with links drawn between CDR3s whose pairwise similarity was above 0.82. In-frame beta chains were kept once TCRdb had trimmed the public reads at Q25 with fastp and called clones with MiXCR. Entries that share a CDR3 protein sequence are merged under the most common genes and DNA. These V and J calls rely on TCRdb rather than the paper's analysis. The sample yields about 50,000 distinct CDR3 sequences; less than 9.5% were counted once. Of the sample, over 30% is held by the ten largest clones.

The record originates from a study of spatial heterogeneity in lung cancer (dated by TCRdb to between 2017 and 2020). Concerning the study at large: Donors were 70 or so patients with early-stage, untreated non-small cell lung cancer from the lung TRACERx cohort. In the raw uncorrected reads, each unique combination of TCR and UMI appeared more than ten times on average. Beta-chain transcripts were consistently detected in greater numbers than alpha-chain transcripts, which likely reflects a higher abundance of beta-chain transcripts. At surgery, 200 to 250 tumor regions, fewer than 85 matched nontumor lung samples and some 54 PBMC samples were TCR-sequenced for both alpha and beta chains. The study quantitatively compared TCR alpha and beta repertoires across multiple tumor regions, matched nontumor lung and blood in non-small cell lung cancer. TCR repertoire features were related to nonsynonymous mutation counts determined by whole-exome sequencing of tumor tissue. Follow-up PBMC samples were sequenced whenever available, with the median time to follow-up being 2 to 3 years after resection.

Overall study results and their limits: Ubiquitous expanded tumor TCRs were found in blood more often at tumor resection than at routine follow-up. Additional single-cell paired TCR alpha and beta sequencing was considered necessary to confirm, at a functional level, the hypothesis that regional TCRs recognize regional mutations. Comparisons of baseline and follow-up blood repertoires included only approximately 15 patients.

Reading the label with the study, this specimen's time point is: blood at routine non-recurrence follow-up after resection. TCR sequencing used whole RNA extracted from tumor and nontumor lung tissue, or from cryopreserved PBMC samples, without cell sorting. A patient was chosen for TCR sequencing only when enough RNA was available from at least two tumor regions. A distance of 12 bases separates the germline ends of V and J, which lose 3 bases and 0 bases respectively. The CDR3 has 15 amino acids, counting the end cysteine and phenylalanine. Only the CDR3 portion is preserved as DNA: 45 bases, with reading frame beginning at the first base. Sequences LNHNV (CDR1) and YYDKDF (CDR2) are obtained from the germline V gene (reference sequence).

Source: PBMCs, taken at follow-up. This TCR came from a female donor with early-stage non-small cell lung cancer. The chain is made from TRBV15 and TRBJ2-7; the D gene could be TRBD1 or TRBD2, each one agreeing over 5 bases. The CDR3 protein is CATSSGWGNSYEQYF. The DNA is as follows: TGTGCCACCAGCAGCGGGTGGGGGAACTCCTACGAGCAGTACTTC. Beyond the CDR3, the reference TRBV15 and TRBJ2-7 genes provide the residues; the full variable domain reads: DAMVIQNPRYQVTQFGKPVTLSCSQTLNHNVMYWYQQKSSQAPKLLFHYYDKDFNNEADTPDNFQSRRPNTSFCFLDIRSPGLGDTAMYLCATSSGWGNSYEQYFGPGTRLTVT.